Listed below are T cell receptor beta chains from one sample, sequenced in a study of blood T cell repertoires in COVID-19. The method was immunoSEQ multiplex PCR; TCRdb's version includes in-frame clones alone and lacks a portion of them. The sample has roughly 410,000 clones; around 91% are singletons. The specimen was peripheral blood. The receptor set was obtained from a woman between 35 and 50 years old with COVID-19, enrolled during active disease. CDR3s include the opening cysteine and the closing phenylalanine or tryptophan. Each record gives: J gene, D gene, clone size, V gene, CDR3 DNA, CDR3 protein. D genes are given only for firm matches. A clone size is listed for some rows: how often the clone was seen (once, few, many), or a class if it is expanded.

TRBJ1-2	-	-	TRBV19	TGTGCCAGTAGTATATCCCCTACAGACCTCCTACGGTATGGCTACACCTTC	CASSISPTDLLRYGYTF
TRBJ2-1	TRBD2	-	TRBV6-1	TGTGCCAGCAGTGAGGGACTAGCGGGAGACAATGAGCAGTTCTTC	CASSEGLAGDNEQFF
TRBJ2-5	TRBD2	-	TRBV11-2	TGTGCCAGCAGCTTAGGGGGTTGGGGGGGGGAGACCCAGTACTTC	CASSLGGWGGETQYF
TRBJ1-5	TRBD1	few	TRBV30	TGTGCCTGGAGTGCGACAGGGGGTTATCAGCCCCAGCATTTT	CAWSATGGYQPQHF
TRBJ1-2	-	once	TRBV10-3	TGTGCCATCAGCGGAGGAAACAGAGACTATGGCTACACCTTC	CAISGGNRDYGYTF
TRBJ2-7	-	-	TRBV29-1	TGCAGCTACCTACCCCAGTCCGGGGGAGAGCAGTACTTC	CSYLPQSGGEQYF
TRBJ2-1	TRBD2	-	TRBV2	TGTGCCAGCAGAGGGGGACTAGCGGAACACAATGAGCAGTTCTTC	CASRGGLAEHNEQFF
TRBJ2-3	-	-	TRBV19	TGTGCCAGTAGTATAGTCGGGAATTTGGTAGGTCCGCAGAATACGCAGTATTTT	CASSIVGNLVGPQNTQYF
TRBJ2-5	-	-	TRBV5-1	TGCGCCAGCAGCTTACAGGACAGACAAGAGACCCAGTACTTC	CASSLQDRQETQYF
TRBJ2-7	-	-	TRBV7-2	TGTGCCAGCAGCTTATACCTGATCGGTTCCTACGAGCAGTACTTC	CASSLYLIGSYEQYF
TRBJ2-7	-	-	TRBV12-3/TRBV12-4	TGTGCCAGCAGTTTACGGGCCTACGAGCAGTACTTC	CASSLRAYEQYF
TRBJ1-5	-	-	TRBV6-6	TGTGCCAGCAGTGTTGACAGGCCGCTACTAAATCAGCCCCAGCATTTT	CASSVDRPLLNQPQHF
TRBJ1-5	TRBD1	few	TRBV27	TGTGCCAGCAGTCCCGACAGGGGGCTCAATCAGCCCCAGCATTTT	CASSPDRGLNQPQHF
TRBJ1-6	-	-	TRBV5-4	TGTGCCAGCAGCTTGCAGGGGCTTAATTCACCCCTCCACTTT	CASSLQGLNSPLHF
TRBJ1-2	-	-	TRBV4-3	TGCGCCAGCAGCCAAGATAGGGGTAACTATGGCTACACCTTC	CASSQDRGNYGYTF
TRBJ2-1	TRBD2	-	TRBV5-1	TGCGCCAGCAGCTTCACTAGCGGCAACAATGAGCAGTTCTTC	CASSFTSGNNEQFF
TRBJ2-7	TRBD2	-	TRBV3-1/TRBV3-2	TGTGCCAGCAGCTTTCAGACTAGCGGGTCACCCTGGTACGAGCAGTACTTC	CASSFQTSGSPWYEQYF
TRBJ1-4	TRBD1	-	TRBV5-1	TGCGCCAGCAGCTGGGACAGAGAAGGGGCTAATGAAAAACTGTTTTTT	CASSWDREGANEKLFF
TRBJ2-7	-	-	TRBV5-1	TGCGCCAGCAGCCCCGACCGGGACACCTACGAGCAGTACTTC	CASSPDRDTYEQYF
TRBJ2-7	TRBD1	-	TRBV27	TGTGCCAGCAGTTTTGACAGGGGGTCGTCCTACGAGCAGTACTTC	CASSFDRGSSYEQYF
TRBJ2-1	-	once	TRBV6-6	TGTGCCAGCAGTATCACAGGAGACTCCTACAATGAGCAGTTCTTC	CASSITGDSYNEQFF
TRBJ1-5	-	-	TRBV29-1	TGCAGCGTTGAAGTGTCAGGGGCCGGCGGACAGCCCCAGCATTTT	CSVEVSGAGGQPQHF
TRBJ1-2	TRBD1	-	TRBV5-1	TGCGCCAGCAGCTCCCGCCAGACAGGGCCCCCATTTGGCTACACCTTC	CASSSRQTGPPFGYTF
TRBJ2-5	-	few	TRBV21-1	TGTGCCAGCAGCACGGGGGGGCTCGAGGAGACCCAGTACTTC	CASSTGGLEETQYF
TRBJ1-5	-	-	TRBV30	TGTGCCTGGAGTCAGGGGTATAGCAATCAGCCCCAGCATTTT	CAWSQGYSNQPQHF
TRBJ1-2	-	-	TRBV6-2/TRBV6-3	TGTGCCAGCAGTTACTCCACTTCGGGAACTCGGGCCTATGGCTACACCTTC	CASSYSTSGTRAYGYTF
TRBJ1-2	-	-	TRBV28	TGTGCCAGCAGAAAAAGGGGAGGGAACTATGGCTACACCTTC	CASRKRGGNYGYTF
TRBJ2-1	TRBD1	-	TRBV11-3	TGTGCCAGCAGCCCAGACAGGGTATCCTACAATGAGCAGTTCTTC	CASSPDRVSYNEQFF
TRBJ1-5	TRBD1	-	TRBV3-1/TRBV3-2	TGTGCCAGCAGCCAAGACTCGACAGGGCCAAATCAGCCCCAGCATTTT	CASSQDSTGPNQPQHF
TRBJ2-3	TRBD2	few	TRBV6-4	TGTGCCAGCAGTGAACTAGCGGGGAGCACAGATACGCAGTATTTT	CASSELAGSTDTQYF
TRBJ2-1	TRBD1	-	TRBV6-5	TGTGCCAGCAGTTGGACAGGTTTTTTTTCAAAGTTCTTC	CASSWTGFFSKFF
TRBJ1-6	-	-	TRBV5-1	TGCGCCAGCAGCTTAACTGGTCAGGCCTATAATTCACCCCTCCACTTT	CASSLTGQAYNSPLHF
TRBJ1-6	TRBD1	-	TRBV28	TGTGCCAGCACCCCCGGGACAGGGTTTTCACCCCTCCACTTT	CASTPGTGFSPLHF
TRBJ2-3	TRBD1	-	TRBV7-3	TGTGCCAGCAGTCCTAACAGGGGCCTTAGCACAGATACGCAGTATTTT	CASSPNRGLSTDTQYF
TRBJ1-6	TRBD1	-	TRBV27	TGTGCCAGCAGGGATGGGATAGGGGGCTTGGTTCCCTATAATTCACCCCTCCACTTT	CASRDGIGGLVPYNSPLHF
TRBJ2-7	-	-	TRBV6-2/TRBV6-3	TGTGCCAGCAGTTATAGTGGGGGGATCTACGAGCAGTACTTC	CASSYSGGIYEQYF
TRBJ2-2	TRBD1	-	TRBV7-2	TGTGCCAGCAGCTTAGGGATAGGACAGGGTCCCCTCGGGGAGCTGTTTTTT	CASSLGIGQGPLGELFF